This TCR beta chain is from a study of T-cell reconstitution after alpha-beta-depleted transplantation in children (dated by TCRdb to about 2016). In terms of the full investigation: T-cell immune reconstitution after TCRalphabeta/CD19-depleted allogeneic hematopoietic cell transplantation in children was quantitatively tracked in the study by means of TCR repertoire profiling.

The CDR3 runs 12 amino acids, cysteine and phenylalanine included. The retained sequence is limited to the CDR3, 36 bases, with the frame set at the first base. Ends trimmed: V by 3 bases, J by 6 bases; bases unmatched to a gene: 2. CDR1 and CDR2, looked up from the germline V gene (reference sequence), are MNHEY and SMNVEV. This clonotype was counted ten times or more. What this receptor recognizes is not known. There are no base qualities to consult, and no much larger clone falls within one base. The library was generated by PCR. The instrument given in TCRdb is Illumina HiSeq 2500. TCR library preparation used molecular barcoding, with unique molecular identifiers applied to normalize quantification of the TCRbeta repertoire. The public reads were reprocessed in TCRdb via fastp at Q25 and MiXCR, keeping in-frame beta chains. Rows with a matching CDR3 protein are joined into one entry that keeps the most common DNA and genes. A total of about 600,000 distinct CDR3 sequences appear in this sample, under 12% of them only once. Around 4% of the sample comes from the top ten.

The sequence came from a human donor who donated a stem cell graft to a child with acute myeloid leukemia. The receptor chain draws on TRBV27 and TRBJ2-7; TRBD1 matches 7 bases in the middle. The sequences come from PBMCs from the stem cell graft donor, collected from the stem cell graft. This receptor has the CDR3 CASSLTGFEQYF. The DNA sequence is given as TGTGCCAGCAGTTTGACAGGGTTCGAGCAGTACTTC.